This T cell receptor (beta chain) was identified in a study of metastatic and nonmetastatic thyroid tumors. Study summary: Blood and tumor or nodule tissue repertoires from malignant and benign thyroid patients were compared. Overall study results and limits: In blood and tumor, TCR beta diversity was reportedly significantly higher in malignant thyroid tumors than in benign nodules.

Thyroid surgery had not been preceded by any treatment in any patient. The CDR3 has 14 amino acids. Losses at the gene ends were 5 bases for V and 0 bases for J; bases not matched to a gene: 4. Germline CDR1 is DFQATT and CDR2 is SNEGSKA (reference sequence). In the case of this clone: Its antigen is as yet unknown.

In the authors' methods: Clinicopathological groups of papillary thyroid cancer showed CDR3 differences that were used to build a distant-metastasis classifier. TCRdb re-analyzed the PCR reads using MiXCR. The V and J calls and clone size come from TCRdb's table, not from the authors' own analysis. The sample consists of approximately 20,000 clones, about 12% of them appearing once. The sequenced sample consisted of blood. This sequence was found in a male donor with papillary thyroid cancer or a benign thyroid nodule (not recorded which). Some clones in this sample may be carry-over from other donors' samples. The chain is built from TRBV20-1 and TRBJ2-1, with 7 nucleotides matching TRBD2. The CDR3 protein is CSASGRFSYNEQFF. In nucleotides, the CDR3 is TGCAGTGCTTCCGGGAGGTTCTCCTACAATGAGCAGTTCTTC.